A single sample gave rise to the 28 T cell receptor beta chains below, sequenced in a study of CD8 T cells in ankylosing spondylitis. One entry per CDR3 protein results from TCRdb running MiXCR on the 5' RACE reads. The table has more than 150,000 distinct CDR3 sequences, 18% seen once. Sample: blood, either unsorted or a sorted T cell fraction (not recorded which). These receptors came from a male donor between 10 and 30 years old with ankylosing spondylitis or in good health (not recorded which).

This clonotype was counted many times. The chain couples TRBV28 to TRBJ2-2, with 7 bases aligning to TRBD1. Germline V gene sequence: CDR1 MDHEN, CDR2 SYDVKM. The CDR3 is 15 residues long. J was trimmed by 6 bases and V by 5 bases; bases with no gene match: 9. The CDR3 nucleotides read TGTGCCAGCAGTCGACAAGACAGGGTTCCCGGGGAGCTGTTTTTT. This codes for CASSRQDRVPGELFF. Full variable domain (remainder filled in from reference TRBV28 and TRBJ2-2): DVKVTQSSRYLVKRTGEKVFLECVQDMDHENMFWYRQDPGLGLRLIYFSYDVKMKEKGDIPEGYSVSREKKERFSLILESASTNQTSMYLCASSRQDRVPGELFFGEGSRLTVL.

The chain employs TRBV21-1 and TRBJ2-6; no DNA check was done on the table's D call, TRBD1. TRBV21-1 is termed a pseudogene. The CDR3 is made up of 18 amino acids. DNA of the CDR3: TGTGCCAGCAGCAAGCCGGGACAGCCCAACTCTGGGGCCAACGTCCTGACTTTC. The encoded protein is CASSKPGQPNSGANVLTF.

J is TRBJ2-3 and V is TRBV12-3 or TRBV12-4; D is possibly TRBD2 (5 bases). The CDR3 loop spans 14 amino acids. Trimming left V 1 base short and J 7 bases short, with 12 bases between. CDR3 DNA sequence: TGTGCCAGCAGTTTAGATAGAGGGAAGAATACGCAGTATTTT. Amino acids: CASSLDRGKNTQYF.

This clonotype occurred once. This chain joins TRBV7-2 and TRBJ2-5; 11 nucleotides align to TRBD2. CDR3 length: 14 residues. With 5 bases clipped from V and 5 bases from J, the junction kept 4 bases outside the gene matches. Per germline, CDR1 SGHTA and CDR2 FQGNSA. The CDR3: CASSTTSGSETQYF. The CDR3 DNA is TGTGCCAGCAGCACAACTAGCGGGAGTGAGACCCAGTACTTC.

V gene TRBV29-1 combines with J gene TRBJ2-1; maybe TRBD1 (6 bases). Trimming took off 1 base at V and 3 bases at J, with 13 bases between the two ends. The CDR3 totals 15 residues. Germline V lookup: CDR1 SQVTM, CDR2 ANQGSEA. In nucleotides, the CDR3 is TGCAGCGTTGAAGGGGCAGGACAGATCTACAATGAGCAGTTCTTC. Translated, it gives CSVEGAGQIYNEQFF.

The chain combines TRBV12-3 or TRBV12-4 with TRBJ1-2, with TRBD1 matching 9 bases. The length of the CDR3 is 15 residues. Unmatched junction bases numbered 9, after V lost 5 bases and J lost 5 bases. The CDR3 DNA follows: TGTGCCAGCAGTCCCTCGACAGGGGGAACTTATGGCTACACCTTC. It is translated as CASSPSTGGTYGYTF.

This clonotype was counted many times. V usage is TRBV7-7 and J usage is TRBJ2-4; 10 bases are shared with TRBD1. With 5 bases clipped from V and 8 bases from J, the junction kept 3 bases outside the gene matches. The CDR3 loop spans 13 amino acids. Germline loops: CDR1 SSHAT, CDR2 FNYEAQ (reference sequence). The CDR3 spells CASSLGQGDIQYF. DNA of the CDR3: TGTGCCAGCAGCCTCGGACAGGGGGACATTCAGTACTTC.

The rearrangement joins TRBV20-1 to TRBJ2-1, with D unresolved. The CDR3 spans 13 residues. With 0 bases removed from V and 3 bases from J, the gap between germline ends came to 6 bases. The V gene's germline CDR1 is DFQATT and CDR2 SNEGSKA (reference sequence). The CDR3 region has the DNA TGCAGTGCTAGAGATCGACTCTACAATGAGCAGTTCTTC. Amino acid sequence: CSARDRLYNEQFF.

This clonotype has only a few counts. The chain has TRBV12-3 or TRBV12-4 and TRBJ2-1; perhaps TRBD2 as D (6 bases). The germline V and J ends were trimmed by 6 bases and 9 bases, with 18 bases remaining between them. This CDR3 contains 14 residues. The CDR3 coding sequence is TGTGCCAGCAGCCTGACTAGTATTGATGGTGAGCAGTTCTTC. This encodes CASSLTSIDGEQFF.

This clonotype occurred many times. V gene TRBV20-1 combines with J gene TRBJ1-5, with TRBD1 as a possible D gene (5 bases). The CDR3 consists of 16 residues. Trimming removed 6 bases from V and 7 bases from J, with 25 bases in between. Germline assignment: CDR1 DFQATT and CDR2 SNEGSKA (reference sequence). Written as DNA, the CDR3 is TGCAGTGCCGTCCACAGGAGCAATATCTTGGAACAGCCCCAGCATTTT. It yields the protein CSAVHRSNILEQPQHF.

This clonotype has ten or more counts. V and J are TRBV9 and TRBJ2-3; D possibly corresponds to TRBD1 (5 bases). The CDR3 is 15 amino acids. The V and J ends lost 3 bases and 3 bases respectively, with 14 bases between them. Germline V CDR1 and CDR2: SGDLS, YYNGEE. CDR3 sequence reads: CASSGGWGRTDTQYF. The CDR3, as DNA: TGTGCCAGCAGCGGAGGATGGGGCAGAACAGATACGCAGTATTTT.

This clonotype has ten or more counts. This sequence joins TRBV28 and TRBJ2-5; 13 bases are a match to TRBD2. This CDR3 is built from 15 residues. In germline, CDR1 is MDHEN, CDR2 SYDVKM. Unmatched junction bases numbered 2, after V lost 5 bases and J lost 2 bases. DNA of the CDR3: TGTGCCAGCAGTCCACTAGCGGGAGGGCAAGAGACCCAGTACTTC. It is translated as CASSPLAGGQETQYF.

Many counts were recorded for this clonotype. The CDR3 is CASSLEGRYNEKLFF. CDR3 DNA sequence: TGTGCCAGCAGTTTAGAGGGCCGATATAATGAAAAACTGTTTTTT. The chain couples TRBV12-3 or TRBV12-4 to TRBJ1-4; D remains unclear. Trimming left V 1 base short and J 4 bases short, with 10 bases between. CDR3 length: 15 residues.

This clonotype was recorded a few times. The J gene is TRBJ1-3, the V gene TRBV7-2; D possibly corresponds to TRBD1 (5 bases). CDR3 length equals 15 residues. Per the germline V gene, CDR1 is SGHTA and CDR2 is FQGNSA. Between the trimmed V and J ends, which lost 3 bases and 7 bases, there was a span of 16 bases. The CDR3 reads CASSFQGPPSNTIYF. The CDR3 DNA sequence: TGTGCCAGCAGCTTTCAGGGACCGCCGTCCAACACCATATATTTT.

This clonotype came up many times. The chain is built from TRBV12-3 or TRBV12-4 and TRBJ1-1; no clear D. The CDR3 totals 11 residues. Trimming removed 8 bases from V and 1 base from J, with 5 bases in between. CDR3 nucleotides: TGTGCCAGCGCATCGAACACTGAAGCTTTCTTT. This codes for CASASNTEAFF.

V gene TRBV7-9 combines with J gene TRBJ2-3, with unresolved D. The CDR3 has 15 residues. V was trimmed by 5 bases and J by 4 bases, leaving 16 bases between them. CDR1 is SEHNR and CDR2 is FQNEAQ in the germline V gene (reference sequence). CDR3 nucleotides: TGTGCCAGCAGCCCAAAAAATCGGCTGTCAGATACGCAGTATTTT. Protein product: CASSPKNRLSDTQYF.

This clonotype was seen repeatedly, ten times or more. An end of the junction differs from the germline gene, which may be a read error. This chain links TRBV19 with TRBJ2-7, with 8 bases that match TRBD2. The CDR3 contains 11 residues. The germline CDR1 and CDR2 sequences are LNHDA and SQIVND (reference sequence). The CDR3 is CASSRERERYF. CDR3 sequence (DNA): TGTGCCAGTAGTCGCGAGCGGGAGCGGTACTTC. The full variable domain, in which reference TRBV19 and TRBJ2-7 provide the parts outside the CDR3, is DGGITQSPKYLFRKEGQNVTLSCEQNLNHDAMYWYRQDPGQGLRLIYYSQIVNDFQKGDIAEGYSVSREKKESFPLTVTSAQKNPTAFYLCASSRERERYFGPGTRLTVT.

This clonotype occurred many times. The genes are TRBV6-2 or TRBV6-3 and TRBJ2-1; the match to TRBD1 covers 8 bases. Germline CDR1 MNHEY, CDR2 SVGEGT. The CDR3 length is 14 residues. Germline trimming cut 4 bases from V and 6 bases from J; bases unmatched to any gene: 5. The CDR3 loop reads CASSFRQGSNEQFF. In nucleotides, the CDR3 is TGTGCCAGCAGTTTCAGACAGGGGAGCAATGAGCAGTTCTTC.

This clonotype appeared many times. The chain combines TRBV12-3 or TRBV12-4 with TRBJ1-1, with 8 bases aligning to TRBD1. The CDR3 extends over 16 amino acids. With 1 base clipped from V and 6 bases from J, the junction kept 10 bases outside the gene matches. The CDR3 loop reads CASSLDAPGGRAEAFF. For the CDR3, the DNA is TGTGCCAGCAGTTTAGACGCCCCAGGGGGCAGAGCTGAAGCTTTCTTT.

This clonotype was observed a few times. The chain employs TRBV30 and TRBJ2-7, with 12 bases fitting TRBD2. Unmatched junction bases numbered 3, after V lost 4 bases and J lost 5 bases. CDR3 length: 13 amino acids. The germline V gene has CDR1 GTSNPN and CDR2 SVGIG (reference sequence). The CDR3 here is CAWMTSGSNEQYF. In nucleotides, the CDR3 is TGTGCCTGGATGACTAGCGGGAGTAACGAGCAGTACTTC.

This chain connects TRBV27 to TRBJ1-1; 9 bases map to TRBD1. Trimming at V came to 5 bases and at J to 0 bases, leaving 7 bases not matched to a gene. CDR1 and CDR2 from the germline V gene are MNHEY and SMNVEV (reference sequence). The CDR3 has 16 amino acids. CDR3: CASSPLQGAVNTEAFF. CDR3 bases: TGTGCCAGCAGTCCGCTACAGGGGGCTGTGAACACTGAAGCTTTCTTT.

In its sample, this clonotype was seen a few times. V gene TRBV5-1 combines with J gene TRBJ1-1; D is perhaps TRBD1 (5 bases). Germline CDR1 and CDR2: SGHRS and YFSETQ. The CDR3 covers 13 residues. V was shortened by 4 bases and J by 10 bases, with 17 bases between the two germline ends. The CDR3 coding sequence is TGCGCCAGCAGCCCGGAAGGGGTAGTGGGAGCTTTCTTT. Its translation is CASSPEGVVGAFF.

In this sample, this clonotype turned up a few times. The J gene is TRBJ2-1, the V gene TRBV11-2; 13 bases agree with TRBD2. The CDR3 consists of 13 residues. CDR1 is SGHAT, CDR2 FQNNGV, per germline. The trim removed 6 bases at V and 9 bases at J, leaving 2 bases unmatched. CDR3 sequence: CASSRLAGGEQFF. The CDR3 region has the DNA TGTGCCAGCAGTCGACTAGCGGGAGGTGAGCAGTTCTTC.

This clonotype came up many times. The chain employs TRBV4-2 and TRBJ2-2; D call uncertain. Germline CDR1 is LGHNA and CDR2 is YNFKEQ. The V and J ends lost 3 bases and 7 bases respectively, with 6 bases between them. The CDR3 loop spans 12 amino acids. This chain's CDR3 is CASSHLHGELFF. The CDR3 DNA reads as TGTGCCAGCAGCCACTTACACGGGGAGCTGTTTTTT.

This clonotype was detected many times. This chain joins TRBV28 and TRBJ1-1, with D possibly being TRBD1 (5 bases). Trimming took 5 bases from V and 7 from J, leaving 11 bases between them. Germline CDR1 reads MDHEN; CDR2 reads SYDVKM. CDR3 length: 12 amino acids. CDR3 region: CASSMGTDEAFF. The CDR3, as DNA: TGTGCCAGCAGTATGGGGACGGATGAAGCTTTCTTT.

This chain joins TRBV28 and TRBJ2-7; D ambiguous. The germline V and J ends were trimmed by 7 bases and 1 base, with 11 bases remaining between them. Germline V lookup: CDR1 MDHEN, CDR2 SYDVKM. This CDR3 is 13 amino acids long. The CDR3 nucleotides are TGTGCCAGCATTGCGGCGGAGTCCTACGAGCAGTACTTC. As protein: CASIAAESYEQYF.

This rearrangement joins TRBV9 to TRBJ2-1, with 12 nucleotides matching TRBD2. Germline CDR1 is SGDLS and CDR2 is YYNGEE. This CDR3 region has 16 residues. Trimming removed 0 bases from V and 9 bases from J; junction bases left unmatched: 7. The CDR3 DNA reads TGTGCCAGCAGCGTAGAAACGCTAGCGGGAGGGCCTGAGCAGTTCTTC. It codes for CASSVETLAGGPEQFF.

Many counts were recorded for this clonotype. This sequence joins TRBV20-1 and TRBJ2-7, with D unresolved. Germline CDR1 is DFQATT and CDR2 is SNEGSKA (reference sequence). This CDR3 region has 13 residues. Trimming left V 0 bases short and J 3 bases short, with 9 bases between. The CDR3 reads CSARDSSLYEQYF. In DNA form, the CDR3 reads TGCAGTGCTAGAGATTCCTCCCTCTACGAGCAGTACTTC.